This TCR beta chain came from a study of blood T cell repertoires in COVID-19. Study overall: There were acute and convalescent COVID-19 samples, and they came from the United States, Italy and Spain. PBMCs, B-cell-depleted T cells, or T cells provided the cDNA or gDNA that made up the material.

From germline, CDR1 is SGHRS and CDR2 YFSETQ. The CDR3 extends over 13 amino acids. Trimming took 1 base from V and 5 from J, leaving 8 bases between them. As handled by the study authors: Amplification of reference gene primers provided the estimated nucleated cell counts. The method was immunoSEQ multiplex PCR; TCRdb's version includes in-frame clones alone and lacks a portion of them. V, J and clone size are taken as reported in that table, and D and trimming were inferred from the DNA itself. Of about 210,000 clones listed, 92% are singletons. The sequencing sample was made of peripheral blood. V usage is TRBV5-1 and J usage is TRBJ2-3; D unclear. This sequence was found in a man aged 25-45 years with acute or convalescent COVID-19. Here the CDR3 reads CASSLSRLDTQYF. The CDR3 DNA reads TGCGCCAGCAGCTTGTCCCGACTAGATACGCAGTATTTT.